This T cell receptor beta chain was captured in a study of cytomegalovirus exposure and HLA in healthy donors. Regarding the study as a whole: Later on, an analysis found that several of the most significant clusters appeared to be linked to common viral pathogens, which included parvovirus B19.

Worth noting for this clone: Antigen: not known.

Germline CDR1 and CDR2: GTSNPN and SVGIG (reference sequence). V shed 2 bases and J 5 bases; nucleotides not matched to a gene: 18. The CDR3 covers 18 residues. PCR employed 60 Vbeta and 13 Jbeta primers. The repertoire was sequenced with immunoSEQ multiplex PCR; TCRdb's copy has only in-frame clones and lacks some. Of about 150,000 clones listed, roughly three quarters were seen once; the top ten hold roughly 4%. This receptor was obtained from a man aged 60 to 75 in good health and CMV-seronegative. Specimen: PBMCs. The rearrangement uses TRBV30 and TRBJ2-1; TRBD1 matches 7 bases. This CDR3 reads CAWSPLATDRLGDNEQFF. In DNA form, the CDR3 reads TGTGCCTGGAGTCCCCTTGCCACGGACAGGCTTGGGGACAATGAGCAGTTCTTC.